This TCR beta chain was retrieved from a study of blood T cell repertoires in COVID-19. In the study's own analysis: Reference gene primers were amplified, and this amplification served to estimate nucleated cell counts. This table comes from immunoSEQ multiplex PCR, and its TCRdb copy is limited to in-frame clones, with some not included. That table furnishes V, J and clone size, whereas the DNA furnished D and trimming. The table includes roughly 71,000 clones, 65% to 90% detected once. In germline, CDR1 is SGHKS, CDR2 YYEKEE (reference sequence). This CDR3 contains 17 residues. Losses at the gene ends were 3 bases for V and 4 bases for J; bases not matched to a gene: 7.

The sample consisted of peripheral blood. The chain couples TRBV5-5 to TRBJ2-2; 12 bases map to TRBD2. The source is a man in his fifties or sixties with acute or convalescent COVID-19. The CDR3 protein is CASSSSTSGGFTGELFF. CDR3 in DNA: TGTGCCAGCAGCTCCTCGACTAGCGGGGGATTCACCGGGGAGCTGTTTTTT. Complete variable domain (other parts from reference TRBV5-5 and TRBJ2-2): DAGVTQSPTHLIKTRGQQVTLRCSPISGHKSVSWYQQVLGQGPQFIFQYYEKEERGRGNFPDRFSARQFPNYSSELNVNALLLGDSALYLCASSSSTSGGFTGELFFGEGSRLTVL.